This TCR beta chain was profiled in a study of early T cells in non-severe SARS-CoV-2 infection. Overall study: Unsorted whole-blood RNA was sequenced in bulk, leaving chains unpaired. Study-wide results and limits: The matching step, a VDJdb search, favored anti-spike CD8 responses and missed private and CD4 specificities.

CDR3 length equals 16 residues. In germline, CDR1 is LGHDT, CDR2 YNNKEL (reference sequence). With 5 bases removed from V and 1 base from J, the gap between germline ends came to 17 bases. Unique molecular identifiers tagged individual cDNA molecules. TCRdb redid the calling of the 5' RACE reads with MiXCR, one entry per CDR3 protein. The repertoire holds around 30,000 distinct CDR3 sequences, with more than 5% as singletons. This clonotype was recorded many times. Its antigen remains unidentified. This receptor was obtained from an adult who was a healthcare worker with PCR-confirmed SARS-CoV-2 infection or an uninfected control (not recorded which). The V gene is TRBV3-1, the J gene TRBJ1-1, with a tentative D call TRBD1 (6 bases). The specimen was whole blood. CDR3 nucleotides: TGTGCCAGCAGCTCCCTTCGGGCAGGGGCGAACACTGAAGCTTTCTTT. This sequence encodes CASSSLRAGANTEAFF.